Shown below are 6 T cell receptor beta chains from a single sample sequenced in a study (dated by TCRdb to the early 2020s). Libraries were built with the immunoSEQ multiplex PCR assay. Entries here come from immuneACCESS through TCRdb and include only in-frame sequences with V and J called. Some clones fail to appear in such tables; in the studies checked, an unresolved V gene covers under half of the shortfall, and the cause of the remainder is unknown. This sample is represented by under 90,000 clones; about 93% of them were singletons. The top ten clonotypes cover less than 4.5% of the sample. The sequencing sample was made of PBMCs. Receptors originate from a man in his forties or fifties with rheumatoid arthritis.

Here the CDR3 DNA reads TGTGCCAGCAGCTTCATAACAGGTGGAGGGGCCAACGTCCTGACTTTC. It codes for CASSFITGGGANVLTF. V usage is TRBV11-2 and J usage is TRBJ2-6; D might be TRBD1 (5 bases). CDR3 size: 16 residues. CDR1 and CDR2 from the germline V gene are SGHAT and FQNNGV. V was cut by 3 bases and J by 4 bases, with 13 bases left in between.

The rearrangement uses TRBV30 and TRBJ1-2; D is undetermined. CDR1 and CDR2 from the germline V gene are GTSNPN and SVGIG (reference sequence). This CDR3 has 13 amino acids. V was trimmed by 0 bases and J by 3 bases, leaving 8 bases between them. CDR3 loop: CAWSVNRYYGYTF. CDR3 nucleotides: TGTGCCTGGAGTGTAAACAGATACTATGGCTACACCTTC.

This clone was detected only once. The V and J genes are TRBV3-1 (or the pseudogene TRBV3-2) and TRBJ1-6; unclear D gene. This CDR3 comprises 11 residues. Germline loops: CDR1 LGHDT, CDR2 YNNKEL (reference sequence). V was trimmed by 2 bases and J by 15 bases, leaving 8 bases between them. CDR3 sequence (DNA): TGTGCCAGCAGCCAATTTTCCGGCCTCCACTTT. Translated, it gives CASSQFSGLHF.

This chain connects TRBV10-1 to TRBJ2-7; D unclear. Trimming took off 2 bases at V and 0 bases at J, with 5 bases between the two ends. The length of the CDR3 is 13 residues. Germline V gene data show CDR1 as WNHNN and CDR2 as SYGVQD (reference sequence). CDR3 loop: CASSEASSYEQYF. CDR3 coding DNA: TGCGCCAGCAGTGAGGCAAGCTCCTACGAGCAGTACTTC.

The V call is TRBV7-6, the J call TRBJ1-3; D not resolved. The CDR3 loop spans 16 amino acids. Trimming shortened V by 2 bases and J by 4 bases, and 15 bases separated the two germline ends. Germline-derived CDR1 and CDR2 are SGHVS and FNYEAQ. The CDR3 spells CASSLSRHPAGNTIYF. DNA of the CDR3: TGTGCCAGCAGCTTAAGTAGACACCCGGCGGGAAACACCATATATTTT.

The CDR3 DNA is TGTGCCAGCAGCCAAGCCGGACAGGGAAATCAGCCCCAGCATTTT. This encodes CASSQAGQGNQPQHF. The V gene is TRBV14, the J gene TRBJ1-5; 8 bases are shared with TRBD1. Per germline, CDR1 SGHDN and CDR2 FVKESK. This CDR3 is built from 15 residues. The ends lost 1 base at V and 4 bases at J; junction bases unmatched: 3.